Shown below are 25 T cell receptor beta chains from a single sample sequenced in a study of lymphopenia after photon versus proton radiotherapy. TCRdb's copy holds only in-frame clones and misses some; the assay was immunoSEQ multiplex PCR. This table holds 23,000 or so clones, approximately 90% found once. The source was peripheral blood, collected from a patient treated with photon-based radiotherapy. All receptors derive from a man aged 50 or older with gastric cancer.

This clone has just a few counts. This chain links TRBV7-6 with TRBJ2-5, with D tentatively TRBD2 (6 bases). Germline V gene data show CDR1 as SGHVS and CDR2 as FNYEAQ. Trimming cost V 1 base and J 4 bases, with 10 bases left between them. The CDR3 contains 14 residues. CDR3 bases: TGTGCCAGCAGCTTAGTTGGAGGGATAGAGACCCAGTACTTC. This codes for CASSLVGGIETQYF.

This chain joins TRBV5-1 and TRBJ1-6; tentatively, D is TRBD1 (5 bases). The length of the CDR3 is 15 residues. From germline, CDR1 is SGHRS and CDR2 YFSETQ. The ends were cut back, 0 bases at V and 7 bases at J, with 11 bases in the middle. The CDR3 reads CASSLDAGRNSPLHF. The CDR3, as DNA: TGCGCCAGCAGCTTGGATGCAGGGAGGAATTCACCCCTCCACTTT. Full variable domain (missing parts from reference TRBV5-1 and TRBJ1-6): KAGVTQTPRYLIKTRGQQVTLSCSPISGHRSVSWYQQTPGQGLQFLFEYFSETQRNKGNFPGRFSGRQFSNSRSEMNVSTLELGDSALYLCASSLDAGRNSPLHFGNGTRLTVT.

This chain connects TRBV5-1 to TRBJ1-5; tentatively, D is TRBD1 (5 bases). V lost 3 bases and J 5 bases, leaving 15 bases between the germline ends. The germline V gene encodes CDR1 SGHRS and CDR2 YFSETQ. The CDR3 contains 15 residues. The CDR3 region is CASSSGAGRDQPQHF. The CDR3 DNA is TGCGCCAGCAGCTCCGGGGCAGGGAGGGATCAGCCCCAGCATTTT.

The V call is TRBV18, the J call TRBJ2-3; the D is unclear. This CDR3 region has 19 residues. Trimming shortened V by 4 bases and J by 2 bases, and 25 bases separated the two germline ends. Germline V gene lookup returns CDR1 KGHSH and CDR2 LQKENI. CDR3 sequence reads: CASSRERANPQVFTDTQYF. The DNA of the CDR3 is TGTGCCAGCTCACGAGAACGGGCGAACCCGCAAGTTTTCACAGATACGCAGTATTTT.

The V and J genes are TRBV19 and TRBJ1-6; 8 bases are shared with TRBD1. The CDR3 consists of 14 residues. Germline assignment: CDR1 LNHDA and CDR2 SQIVND (reference sequence). V lost 5 bases, J lost 8 bases, and 5 bases stayed unmatched. The CDR3 DNA sequence: TGTGCCAGTAGTGTGGGACAGGACCATTCACCCCTCCACTTT. This translates into CASSVGQDHSPLHF.

The rearrangement joins TRBV10-2 to TRBJ2-5; TRBD2 agrees at 10 bases. Germline values: CDR1 WSHSY, CDR2 SAAADI. This CDR3 has 15 amino acids. The V and J ends lost 4 bases and 3 bases, in that order; junction bases with no gene match: 5. The CDR3 DNA reads as TGCGCCAGCAGTGGAAGCGGGGGGGTTAAAGAGACCCAGTACTTC. Its translation is CASSGSGGVKETQYF.

The chain couples TRBV7-2 to TRBJ2-7, with 8 bases matching TRBD1. CDR1 and CDR2 (germline): SGHTA, FQGNSA. V lost 5 bases, J lost 2 bases, and 2 bases stayed unmatched. CDR3 length: 13 residues. DNA for the CDR3: TGTGCCAGCAGCCCGACAGGGGCCTACGAGCAGTACGTC. Encoded protein: CASSPTGAYEQYV.

The rearrangement joins TRBV11-2 to TRBJ2-7; 9 nucleotides align to TRBD1. This CDR3 is built from 15 residues. Germline trimming cut 5 bases from V and 7 bases from J; bases unmatched to any gene: 12. The germline V gene has CDR1 SGHAT and CDR2 FQNNGV. CDR3 residues: CASSSSGQGSREQYF. The CDR3 nucleotides are TGTGCCAGCAGCAGCTCGGGACAGGGATCTAGAGAGCAGTACTTC.

The rearrangement links TRBV25-1 to TRBJ2-2, with a possible D match to TRBD1 (5 bases). The CDR3 spans 13 residues. Per the germline V gene, CDR1 is MGHDK and CDR2 is SYGVNS. V was shortened by 4 bases and J by 7 bases, with 10 bases between the two germline ends. CDR3 sequence: CASSAQGHGELFF. The CDR3 DNA reads TGTGCCAGCAGTGCTCAGGGTCACGGGGAGCTGTTTTTT.

J is TRBJ1-1 and V is TRBV5-1, with D hard to call. The CDR3 contains 14 residues. The germline V gene encodes CDR1 SGHRS and CDR2 YFSETQ. V dropped 2 bases and J dropped 0 bases, with 8 bases sitting between them. CDR3 loop: CASSFIGMNTEAFF. The CDR3 bases are TGCGCCAGCAGCTTTATAGGTATGAACACTGAAGCTTTCTTT.

The J gene is TRBJ2-2, the V gene TRBV28, with D tentatively TRBD1 (5 bases). Trimming took 5 bases from V and 4 from J, leaving 17 bases between them. Looked up from germline, CDR1 is MDHEN and CDR2 is SYDVKM. The CDR3 totals 16 residues. The CDR3 loop is CASSRQGTEITGELFF. The CDR3 region has the DNA TGTGCCAGCAGTCGCCAGGGCACGGAGATCACCGGGGAGCTGTTTTTT.

This clone showed up just once. J is TRBJ1-1 and V is TRBV7-3; D not resolved. CDR3 length: 13 residues. V was pared by 3 bases and J by 2 bases, with 7 bases between. The V gene's germline CDR1 is SGHTA and CDR2 FQGTGA. CDR3 residues: CASSFGSNTEAFF. CDR3 DNA sequence: TGTGCCAGCAGCTTCGGGTCTAACACTGAAGCTTTCTTT.

This clone was seen a few times. This rearrangement joins TRBV4-1 to TRBJ2-5, with TRBD2 identical over 7 bases. V lost 0 bases to trimming and J lost 2 bases; unmatched junction nucleotides: 9. The CDR3 contains 17 residues. Germline V gene sequence: CDR1 MGHRA, CDR2 YSYEKL. The CDR3 region is CASSQEKQAGRQETQYF. The CDR3 DNA sequence: TGCGCCAGCAGCCAAGAGAAGCAAGCGGGGAGGCAAGAGACCCAGTACTTC.

The chain uses TRBV5-6 and TRBJ1-5; perhaps TRBD1 as D (6 bases). Germline values: CDR1 SGHDT, CDR2 YYEEEE. The CDR3 is made up of 16 amino acids. Trimming took 2 bases from V and 3 from J, leaving 15 bases between them. DNA of the CDR3: TGTGCCAGCAGCTTTAGAAGGGGGACGTACAATCAGCCCCAGCATTTT. Translation: CASSFRRGTYNQPQHF.

This chain links TRBV14 with TRBJ2-1; D is possibly TRBD2 (7 bases). The germline V gene has CDR1 SGHDN and CDR2 FVKESK. Trimming took 4 bases from V and 7 from J, leaving 23 bases between them. CDR3 length: 17 residues. DNA for the CDR3: TGTGCCAGCAGCCTTACCCCGGGTCTAGGGAGGGGGAATGAGCAGTTCTTC. Amino acid sequence: CASSLTPGLGRGNEQFF.

The rearrangement uses TRBV6-1 and TRBJ1-1; D might be TRBD1 (5 bases). Germline values: CDR1 MNHNS, CDR2 SASEGT. Trimming removed 6 bases from V and 3 bases from J, with 11 bases in between. This CDR3 spans 13 amino acids. The CDR3 DNA sequence: TGTGCCAGCAGGGCGAAACAGGACACTGAAGCTTTCTTT. The encoded protein is CASRAKQDTEAFF.

This chain connects TRBV5-5 to TRBJ1-5; 9 nucleotides align to TRBD1. Looked up from germline, CDR1 is SGHKS and CDR2 is YYEKEE (reference sequence). The CDR3 runs 15 residues. J was trimmed by 4 bases and V by 0 bases; bases with no gene match: 2. The CDR3 nucleotides read TGTGCCAGCAGCTTGGGGACAGGGGAGAATCAGCCCCAGCATTTT. It is translated as CASSLGTGENQPQHF. Complete variable domain (other parts from reference TRBV5-5 and TRBJ1-5): DAGVTQSPTHLIKTRGQQVTLRCSPISGHKSVSWYQQVLGQGPQFIFQYYEKEERGRGNFPDRFSARQFPNYSSELNVNALLLGDSALYLCASSLGTGENQPQHFGDGTRLSIL.

V gene TRBV4-3 combines with J gene TRBJ2-7; possibly TRBD1 for D (5 bases). The CDR3 has 14 residues. Trimming took off 3 bases at V and 3 bases at J, with 12 bases between the two ends. Germline V gives CDR1 LGHNA, CDR2 YSLEER. CDR3 in amino acids: CASSQDDSYYEQYF. The DNA of the CDR3 is TGCGCCAGCAGCCAGGATGACAGTTACTACGAGCAGTACTTC.

This clone occurred once. V is TRBV11-2 and J is TRBJ2-2; a possible D gene is TRBD1 (5 bases). Germline CDR1 reads SGHAT; CDR2 reads FQNNGV. The CDR3 spans 16 residues. The V end was cut by 5 bases, the J end by 1 base, with 14 bases between. CDR3 in DNA: TGTGCCAGCAGCCTTATGGGGCGGCGGAACACCGGGGAGCTGTTTTTT. It is translated as CASSLMGRRNTGELFF.

V is TRBV6-5 and J is TRBJ2-7; TRBD1 agrees at 9 bases. J gave up 7 bases and V 6 bases, and 7 bases lay outside the gene matches. Germline loops: CDR1 MNHEY, CDR2 SVGAGI. The CDR3 covers 13 residues. CDR3 coding DNA: TGTGCCAGCAGCCGCGACAGGGGGGATGAGCAGTACTTC. Its translation: CASSRDRGDEQYF.

V is TRBV2 and J is TRBJ2-1; D possibly corresponds to TRBD2 (6 bases). V was cut by 7 bases and J by 3 bases, with 10 bases left in between. Germline loops: CDR1 SNHLY, CDR2 FYNNEI. The CDR3 is 13 residues long. Written as DNA, the CDR3 is TGTGCCAGCAAGGCGGGATTCTACAATGAGCAGTTCTTC. Protein product: CASKAGFYNEQFF.

This chain uses TRBV11-2 with TRBJ1-6, with 10 bases identical to TRBD1. The CDR3 covers 16 residues. Germline assignment: CDR1 SGHAT and CDR2 FQNNGV. Trimming at V came to 4 bases and at J to 7 bases, leaving 7 bases not matched to a gene. The CDR3: CASSSRGTGANSPLHF. In DNA form, the CDR3 reads TGTGCCAGCAGCTCTCGAGGGACAGGGGCAAATTCACCCCTCCACTTT.

The count of this clone is one. The chain is built from TRBV2 and TRBJ2-5; 9 bases are a match to TRBD2. V lost 9 bases, J lost 5 bases, and 7 bases stayed unmatched. CDR3 size: 13 residues. Germline lookup yields CDR1 SNHLY and CDR2 FYNNEI. The CDR3 DNA reads TGTGCCAGTTTCGCGGGGGGGCGGGAGACCCAGTACTTC. It yields the protein CASFAGGRETQYF. Drawing the rest from reference TRBV2 and TRBJ2-5, the complete variable domain is EPEVTQTPSHQVTQMGQEVILRCVPISNHLYFYWYRQILGQKVEFLVSFYNNEISEKSEIFDDQFSVERPDGSNFTLKIRSTKLEDSAMYFCASFAGGRETQYFGPGTRLLVL.

This chain uses TRBV15 with TRBJ1-1; D may be TRBD1 (6 bases). Germline V gene lookup returns CDR1 LNHNV and CDR2 YYDKDF (reference sequence). The CDR3 loop spans 13 amino acids. The ends were cut back, 9 bases at V and 3 bases at J, with 14 bases in the middle. Here the CDR3 DNA reads TGTGCCACGAACAGGGATAGGGACACTGAAGCTTTCTTT. Its protein is CATNRDRDTEAFF.

This rearrangement joins TRBV6-1 to TRBJ2-2, with D possibly being TRBD1 (6 bases). V was pared by 9 bases and J by 5 bases, with 13 bases between. Germline values: CDR1 MNHNS, CDR2 SASEGT. The CDR3 contains 13 residues. The CDR3 protein is CARRQDATGELFF. The CDR3 DNA reads TGTGCCAGACGACAGGACGCAACCGGGGAGCTGTTTTTT.